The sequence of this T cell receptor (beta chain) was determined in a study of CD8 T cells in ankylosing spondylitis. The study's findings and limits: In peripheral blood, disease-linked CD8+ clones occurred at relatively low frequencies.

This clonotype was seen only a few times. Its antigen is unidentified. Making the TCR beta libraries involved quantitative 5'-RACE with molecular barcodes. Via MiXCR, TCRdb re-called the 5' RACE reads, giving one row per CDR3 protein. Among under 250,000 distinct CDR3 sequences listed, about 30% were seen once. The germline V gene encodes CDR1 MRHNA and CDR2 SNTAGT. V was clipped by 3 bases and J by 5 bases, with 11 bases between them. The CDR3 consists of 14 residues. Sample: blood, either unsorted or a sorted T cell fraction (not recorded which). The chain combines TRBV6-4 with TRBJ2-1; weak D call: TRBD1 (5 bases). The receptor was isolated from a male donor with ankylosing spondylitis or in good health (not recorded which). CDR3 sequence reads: CASSEGVWDNEQFF. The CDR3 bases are TGTGCCAGCAGTGAAGGGGTTTGGGACAATGAGCAGTTCTTC.